These 21 T cell receptor beta chains were sequenced from one sample in a study of shared clonotypes between healthy human individuals. TCRdb keeps only in-frame clones here, not all; method: immunoSEQ multiplex PCR. Of more than 1,200,000 clones listed, 98% to 99% are singletons. Sequencing input: naive CD4+ T cells sorted from blood. As for subset: CD45RA+ positively selected. Receptors originate from a man aged 30 to 45 in good health.

A remark on this clone: Sequence at one end of the junction differs from germline and may be a read error. This chain connects TRBV18 to TRBJ1-5; D gene unclear. Germline CDR1 reads KGHSH; CDR2 reads LQKENI. The CDR3 runs to 14 residues. CDR3 in DNA: TGTGCCACCTCACCGGGGAGGGGCAATCAGCCCCAGCATTTT. Translating it yields CATSPGRGNQPQHF. The complete variable domain, with remaining parts taken from reference TRBV18 and TRBJ1-5, reads NAGVMQNPRHLVRRRGQEARLRCSPMKGHSHVYWYRQLPEEGLKFMVYLQKENIIDESGMPKERFSAEFPKEGPSILRIQQVVRGDSAAYFCATSPGRGNQPQHFGDGTRLSIL.

V gene TRBV7-2 combines with J gene TRBJ2-7, with D perhaps TRBD2 (6 bases). V gave up 5 bases and J gave up 2 bases, with 13 bases separating them. CDR3 length equals 14 residues. The germline V gene has CDR1 SGHTA and CDR2 FQGNSA. CDR3 nucleotide sequence: TGTGCCAGCAGCCGCAGTGCGGGGCCCTACGAGCAGTACTTC. Amino acids: CASSRSAGPYEQYF.

V and J are TRBV7-9 and TRBJ2-7; D remains ambiguous. The germline V gene has CDR1 SEHNR and CDR2 FQNEAQ (reference sequence). V lost 6 bases and J lost 0, with 12 bases in between. The CDR3 length is 14 residues. The CDR3 DNA follows: TGTGCCAGCAGAGCCCTTTCGGGCTCCTACGAGCAGTACTTC. It codes for CASRALSGSYEQYF.

The chain uses TRBV6-6 and TRBJ2-7; D is undetermined. With 7 bases removed from V and 3 bases from J, the gap between germline ends came to 10 bases. Germline CDR1 and CDR2: MNHNY and SVGAGI (reference sequence). The CDR3 totals 12 residues. The CDR3 loop is CASNGWNYEQYF. CDR3 bases: TGTGCCAGCAATGGGTGGAACTACGAGCAGTACTTC.

This chain uses TRBV7-9 with TRBJ2-3, with TRBD2 matching 11 bases. There are 15 residues in the CDR3. V gave up 5 bases and J gave up 4 bases; unmatched junction bases: 5. Germline values: CDR1 SEHNR, CDR2 FQNEAQ (reference sequence). The CDR3 here is CASSLSGRAADTQYF. The CDR3 nucleotides are TGTGCCAGCAGCCTTAGCGGGAGGGCCGCAGATACGCAGTATTTT.

The chain links TRBV29-1 to TRBJ2-7; 10 nucleotides align to TRBD2. V lost 3 bases and J lost 6; bases outside the gene matches: 5. Per germline, CDR1 SQVTM and CDR2 ANQGSEA. The CDR3 length is 13 residues. The CDR3 sequence: CSVESLAGGEQYF. The CDR3 DNA is TGCAGCGTTGAGTCGTTAGCGGGAGGCGAGCAGTACTTC.

The chain joins TRBV5-4 to TRBJ2-1; 11 bases are shared with TRBD2. This CDR3 spans 17 amino acids. The junction had 12 bases not matched to a gene; V was cut back by 2 bases and J by 8 bases. Germline CDR1 reads SGHNT; CDR2 reads YYREEE (reference sequence). The CDR3 sequence is CASSFRHTSGSGDEQFF. The CDR3 DNA follows: TGTGCCAGCAGCTTCCGCCATACTAGCGGGAGCGGGGATGAGCAGTTCTTC.

The V gene is TRBV10-2, the J gene TRBJ2-7; 9 bases map to TRBD2. With V trimmed by 6 bases and J by 3 bases, 12 bases remained unmatched. The germline V gene has CDR1 WSHSY and CDR2 SAAADI. This CDR3 region has 16 residues. The CDR3 DNA sequence: TGCGCCAGCAGGTCCCTTCGGGGACTAGCCGACTACGAGCAGTACTTC. Its protein product is CASRSLRGLADYEQYF.

Points on this clone: One end of the junction fails to match germline, which may point to a read error. The chain joins TRBV10-2 to TRBJ2-7, with TRBD1 matching 10 bases. This CDR3 is built from 13 residues. The V gene's germline CDR1 is WSHSY and CDR2 SAAADI. This CDR3 is CATSGDRGYEQYF. The CDR3, as DNA: TGCGCCACCAGTGGGGACAGGGGCTACGAGCAGTACTTC.

The chain has TRBV15 and TRBJ1-1; D gene ambiguous. From germline, CDR1 is LNHNV and CDR2 YYDKDF (reference sequence). The V end lost 0 bases, the J end lost 0 bases, and 8 bases lay between the germline ends. The CDR3 has 15 amino acids. In DNA, the CDR3 is TGTGCCACCAGCAGAGATGGAGCTATGAACACTGAAGCTTTCTTT. It yields the protein CATSRDGAMNTEAFF.

The V gene is TRBV27, the J gene TRBJ2-3; no definite D call. The V end was cut by 3 bases, the J end by 6 bases, with 13 bases between. Germline CDR1 reads MNHEY; CDR2 reads SMNVEV (reference sequence). This CDR3 has 14 amino acids. In DNA form, the CDR3 reads TGTGCCAGCAGTTTTAGGCGATCCGACGATACGCAGTATTTT. Translated: CASSFRRSDDTQYF.

This chain joins TRBV27 and TRBJ1-1, with D perhaps matching TRBD1 (5 bases). Trimming pared 2 bases from V and 10 bases from J, leaving 14 bases between. This CDR3 contains 13 residues. Germline lookup yields CDR1 MNHEY and CDR2 SMNVEV (reference sequence). The CDR3 DNA follows: TGTGCCAGCAGTTTACGGCAGGACAAGAGAGCTTTCTTT. Translation gives CASSLRQDKRAFF.

The chain has TRBV23-1 and TRBJ2-3; 7 bases match TRBD2. TRBV23-1 is an ORF, and what it does is uncertain. CDR3 length: 17 amino acids. V trimming: 7 bases; J trimming: 1 base; junction bases outside the gene matches: 14. CDR3 coding DNA: TGCGCCAGCACCCGTCCTAGCGGAGGAGGGGGCACAGATACGCAGTATTTT. This gives the protein CASTRPSGGGGTDTQYF.

The chain recombines TRBV18 with TRBJ2-1; D gene unclear. Germline loops: CDR1 KGHSH, CDR2 LQKENI. V lost 1 base to trimming and J lost 10 bases, with 14 bases between them. The CDR3 covers 14 residues. In DNA form, the CDR3 reads TGTGCCAGCTCACCACGTGCCGTGAGGTTCGAGCAGTTCTTC. Protein: CASSPRAVRFEQFF.

The chain employs TRBV10-3 and TRBJ1-1, with 11 bases lining up with TRBD1. Germline V lookup: CDR1 ENHRY, CDR2 SYGVKD. This CDR3 spans 15 amino acids. The junction had 6 bases not matched to a gene; V was cut back by 3 bases and J by 6 bases. CDR3: CAISEEGQGVPEAFF. CDR3 DNA: TGTGCCATCAGTGAAGAGGGACAGGGGGTCCCTGAAGCTTTCTTT.

This rearrangement joins TRBV28 to TRBJ2-4; 11 bases map to TRBD1. Germline V CDR1 and CDR2: MDHEN, SYDVKM. The V segment lost 7 bases and the J segment 2 bases; nucleotides outside the gene matches: 7. This CDR3 region has 16 residues. CDR3 nucleotides: TGTGCCAGCAACCCGGGACAGGGGGTCACCAAAAACATTCAGTACTTC. Its translation is CASNPGQGVTKNIQYF.

This chain joins TRBV7-2 and TRBJ2-1; 10 bases are shared with TRBD2. The CDR3 runs to 16 residues. V dropped 2 bases and J dropped 6; count of bases not matched to a gene: 7. Per the germline V gene, CDR1 is SGHTA and CDR2 is FQGNSA. The CDR3 protein is CASSLSPAGGPNEQFF. In DNA form, the CDR3 reads TGTGCCAGCAGCTTATCCCCAGCGGGAGGGCCCAATGAGCAGTTCTTC.

This clone came up once. The chain links TRBV6-1 to TRBJ1-2; tentative D call: TRBD1 (6 bases). Per germline, CDR1 MNHNS and CDR2 SASEGT. CDR3 length: 15 amino acids. Trimming removed 2 bases from V and 7 bases from J, with 17 bases in between. The CDR3 DNA sequence: TGTGCCAGCAGTGAATCCGGAGGGGGGTTGGGTGGCTACACCTTC. Translating it yields CASSESGGGLGGYTF.

The gene calls are TRBV15 and TRBJ1-2; tentative D call: TRBD1 (6 bases). Germline-derived CDR1 and CDR2 are LNHNV and YYDKDF (reference sequence). The CDR3 length is 15 residues. Deletions cut 1 base from V and 6 bases from J, with 15 bases between. CDR3 in amino acids: CATSRVRDTGHGYTF. CDR3 sequence (DNA): TGTGCCACCAGCAGAGTTCGGGACACCGGGCATGGCTACACCTTC. Filled out from reference TRBV15 and TRBJ1-2, the complete variable domain reads DAMVIQNPRYQVTQFGKPVTLSCSQTLNHNVMYWYQQKSSQAPKLLFHYYDKDFNNEADTPDNFQSRRPNTSFCFLDIRSPGLGDTAMYLCATSRVRDTGHGYTFGSGTRLTVV.

This clone was detected once. The chain carries TRBV7-2 and TRBJ1-3; D not certain. Per germline, CDR1 SGHTA and CDR2 FQGNSA. CDR3 size: 14 residues. Between the trimmed V and J ends, which lost 4 bases and 0 bases, there was a span of 7 bases. CDR3 amino acids: CASSSQSSGNTIYF. CDR3 bases: TGTGCCAGCAGCTCGCAGAGCTCTGGAAACACCATATATTTT.

The genes are TRBV28 and TRBJ2-5; D is ambiguous. The germline gives CDR1 MDHEN, CDR2 SYDVKM. The germline V and J ends were trimmed by 10 bases and 1 base, with 16 bases remaining between them. The CDR3 sequence is 14 residues long. This chain's CDR3 is CATARPYAQETQYF. CDR3 bases: TGTGCCACCGCCCGTCCGTACGCCCAAGAGACCCAGTACTTC.